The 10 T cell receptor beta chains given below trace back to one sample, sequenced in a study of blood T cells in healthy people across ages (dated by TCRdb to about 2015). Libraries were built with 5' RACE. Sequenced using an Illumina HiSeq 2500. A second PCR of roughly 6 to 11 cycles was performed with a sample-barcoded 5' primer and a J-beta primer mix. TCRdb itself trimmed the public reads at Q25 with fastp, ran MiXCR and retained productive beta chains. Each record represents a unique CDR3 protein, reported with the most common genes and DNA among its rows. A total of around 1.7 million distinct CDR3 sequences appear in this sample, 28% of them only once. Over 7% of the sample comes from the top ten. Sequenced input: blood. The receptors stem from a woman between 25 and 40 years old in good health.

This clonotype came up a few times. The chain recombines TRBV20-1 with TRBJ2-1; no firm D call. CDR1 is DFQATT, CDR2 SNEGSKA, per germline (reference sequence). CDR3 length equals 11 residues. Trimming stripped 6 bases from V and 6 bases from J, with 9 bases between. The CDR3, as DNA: TGCAGTGCAGCCAAAGTCAATGAGCAGTTCTTC. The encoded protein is CSAAKVNEQFF.

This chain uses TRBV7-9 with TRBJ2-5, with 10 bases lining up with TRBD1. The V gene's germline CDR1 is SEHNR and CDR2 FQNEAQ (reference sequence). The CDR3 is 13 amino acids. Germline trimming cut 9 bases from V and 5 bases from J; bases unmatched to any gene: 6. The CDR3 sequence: CARKTGGWETQYF. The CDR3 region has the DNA TGTGCCAGAAAGACAGGGGGCTGGGAGACCCAGTACTTC.

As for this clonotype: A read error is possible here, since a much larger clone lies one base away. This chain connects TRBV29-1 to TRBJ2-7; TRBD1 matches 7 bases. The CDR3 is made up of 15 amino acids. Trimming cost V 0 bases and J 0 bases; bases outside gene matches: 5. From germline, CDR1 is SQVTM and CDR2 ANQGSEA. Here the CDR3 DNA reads TGCAGCGTTGAAGATAGCAACAGGGGCTCCTACGAGCAGTACTTC. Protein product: CSVEDSNRGSYEQYF.

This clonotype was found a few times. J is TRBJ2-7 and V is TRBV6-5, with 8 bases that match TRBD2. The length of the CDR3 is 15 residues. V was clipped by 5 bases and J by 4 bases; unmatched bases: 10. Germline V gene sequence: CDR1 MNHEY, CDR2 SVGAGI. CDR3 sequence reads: CASSRGGLLAYEQYF. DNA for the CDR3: TGTGCCAGCAGTCGGGGGGGGCTGCTTGCATACGAGCAGTACTTC.

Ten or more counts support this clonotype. CDR3: CASSDREFYNEQFF. The CDR3 DNA reads TGTGCCAGTTCGGACAGGGAGTTTTACAATGAGCAGTTCTTC. The gene calls are TRBV28 and TRBJ2-1; TRBD1 aligns across 8 bases. After removal of 9 bases from V and 4 bases from J, the junction contained 8 bases not matched to a gene. The CDR3 is made up of 14 amino acids. The germline V gene encodes CDR1 MDHEN and CDR2 SYDVKM.

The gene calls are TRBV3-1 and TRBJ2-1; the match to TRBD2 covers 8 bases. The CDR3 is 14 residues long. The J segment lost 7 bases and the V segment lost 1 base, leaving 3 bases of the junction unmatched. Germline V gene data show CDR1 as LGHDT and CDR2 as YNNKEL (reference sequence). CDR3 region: CASSQVQRGNEQFF. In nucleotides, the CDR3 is TGTGCCAGCAGCCAAGTCCAGCGGGGGAATGAGCAGTTCTTC.

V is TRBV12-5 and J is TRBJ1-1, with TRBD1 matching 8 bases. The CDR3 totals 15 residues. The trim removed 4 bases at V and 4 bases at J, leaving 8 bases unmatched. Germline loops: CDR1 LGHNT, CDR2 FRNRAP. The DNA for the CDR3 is TGTGCTAGTGGTTCCCGGACAGGGCAGGTCACTGAAGCTTTCTTT. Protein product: CASGSRTGQVTEAFF.

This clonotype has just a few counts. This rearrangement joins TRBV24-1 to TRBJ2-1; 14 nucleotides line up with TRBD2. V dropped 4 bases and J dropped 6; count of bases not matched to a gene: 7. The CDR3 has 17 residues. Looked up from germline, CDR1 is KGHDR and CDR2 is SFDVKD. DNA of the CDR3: TGTGCCACCAGTGAAACGACTAGCGGGGGGGCGTTCAATGAGCAGTTCTTC. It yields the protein CATSETTSGGAFNEQFF.

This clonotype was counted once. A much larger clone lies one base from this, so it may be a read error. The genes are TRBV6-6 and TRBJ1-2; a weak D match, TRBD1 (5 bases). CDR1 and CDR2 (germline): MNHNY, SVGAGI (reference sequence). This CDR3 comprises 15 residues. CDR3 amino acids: CASIYESRVDYGYTF. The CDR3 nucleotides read TGTGCCAGCATTTACGAGAGCAGGGTAGACTATGGCTACACCTTC.

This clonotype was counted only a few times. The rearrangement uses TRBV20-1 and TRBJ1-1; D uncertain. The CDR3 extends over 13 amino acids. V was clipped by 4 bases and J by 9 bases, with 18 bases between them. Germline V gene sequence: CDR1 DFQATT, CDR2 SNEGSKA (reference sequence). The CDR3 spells CSATNTPRDKAFF. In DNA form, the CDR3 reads TGCAGTGCTACAAATACCCCTCGGGATAAAGCTTTCTTT.